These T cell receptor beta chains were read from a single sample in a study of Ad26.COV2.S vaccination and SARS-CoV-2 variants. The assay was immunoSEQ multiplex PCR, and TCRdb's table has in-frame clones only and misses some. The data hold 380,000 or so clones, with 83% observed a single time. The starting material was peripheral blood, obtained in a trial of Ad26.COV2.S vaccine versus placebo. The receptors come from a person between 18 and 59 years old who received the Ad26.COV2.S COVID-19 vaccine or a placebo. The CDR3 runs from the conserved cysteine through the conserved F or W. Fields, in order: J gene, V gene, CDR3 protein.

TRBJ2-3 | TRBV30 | CAWSVMGGDTQYF
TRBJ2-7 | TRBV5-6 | CASALGGVGYEQYF
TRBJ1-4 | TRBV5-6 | CASSLTVTNEKLFF
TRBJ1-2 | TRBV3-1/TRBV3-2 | CASSQIGQSYTF
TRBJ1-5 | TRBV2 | CASSEGRAGGNQPQHF
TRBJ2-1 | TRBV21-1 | CASSKVQGSYNEQFF
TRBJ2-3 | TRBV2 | CASTTFGTSGSTDTQYF
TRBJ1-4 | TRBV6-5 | CATRWRGDEKLFF
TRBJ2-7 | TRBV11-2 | CASSQQGYEQYF
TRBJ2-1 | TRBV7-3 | CASSRTGGEQFF
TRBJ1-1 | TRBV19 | CASSYPGAEAFF
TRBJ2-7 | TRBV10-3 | CAISGQSYEQYF
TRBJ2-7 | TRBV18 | CASVAGGAYEQYF
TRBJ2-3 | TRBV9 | CASSVRGQGARDTQYF
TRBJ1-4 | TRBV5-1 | CASSLNGEKLFF
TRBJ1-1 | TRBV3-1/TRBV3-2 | CASSQGAAEAFF
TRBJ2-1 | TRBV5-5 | CASSVDPYNEQFF
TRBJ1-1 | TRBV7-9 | CASSQRTGRNTEAFF
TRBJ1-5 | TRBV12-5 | CASARDQPQHF
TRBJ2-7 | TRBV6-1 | CASSEGTSGRVAYEQYF
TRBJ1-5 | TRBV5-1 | CASSLNGANQPQHF
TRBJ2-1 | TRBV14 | CASRAGLRPNEQFF
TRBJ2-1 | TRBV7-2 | CASSLASLLGLVGNEQFF
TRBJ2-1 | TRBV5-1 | CASRLNNEQFF
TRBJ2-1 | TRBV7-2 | CASSFPGLRSNEQFF
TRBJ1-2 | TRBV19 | CASSIPWTEANYGYTF
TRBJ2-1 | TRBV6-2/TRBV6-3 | CASSYRRGDYNEQFF
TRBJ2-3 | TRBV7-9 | CASSQAGGTDTQYF
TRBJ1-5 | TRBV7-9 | CASSPPGRNQPQHF
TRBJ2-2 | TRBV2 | CATTSGGAGELFF